These 13 T cell receptor beta chains were sequenced from one sample in a study of blood T cell repertoires in COVID-19. Assay used: immunoSEQ multiplex PCR; TCRdb lists only in-frame clones, some missing. The table has around 140,000 clones, 85% to 90% seen once; the top ten hold 4.3%. What was sequenced was peripheral blood. These receptors came from a man aged 60-69 years with COVID-19, enrolled during active disease.

The rearrangement uses TRBV11-3 and TRBJ2-7, with 9 bases that match TRBD1. Germline V gene data show CDR1 as SGHNT and CDR2 as YENEEA. The length of the CDR3 is 13 residues. After removal of 5 bases from V and 4 bases from J, the junction contained 3 bases not matched to a gene. This CDR3 is CASSRTGVYEQYF. CDR3 sequence (DNA): TGTGCCAGCAGCCGGACAGGGGTGTACGAGCAGTACTTC.

The CDR3 spells CASSPRATGSGNTIYF. CDR3 DNA: TGTGCCAGCTCACCAAGGGCGACAGGGTCTGGAAACACCATATATTTT. V gene TRBV18 combines with J gene TRBJ1-3, with TRBD1 identical over 7 bases. Trimming at V came to 2 bases and at J to 1 base, leaving 5 bases not matched to a gene. CDR3 size: 16 residues. Germline lookup yields CDR1 KGHSH and CDR2 LQKENI.

The chain uses TRBV19 and TRBJ2-3, with D possibly being TRBD1 (5 bases). There are 13 residues in the CDR3. Per germline, CDR1 LNHDA and CDR2 SQIVND (reference sequence). Trimming cost V 7 bases and J 4 bases, with 12 bases left between them. For the CDR3, the DNA is TGTGCCAGTAAAGTGGCAGGGCCAGATACGCAGTATTTT. It encodes CASKVAGPDTQYF.

This chain links TRBV7-9 with TRBJ1-4; unclear D gene. Germline V gene sequence: CDR1 SEHNR, CDR2 FQNEAQ (reference sequence). The CDR3 loop spans 16 amino acids. V dropped 2 bases and J dropped 3 bases, with 13 bases sitting between them. The CDR3 region is CASSLKFSAANEKLFF. The CDR3 nucleotides are TGTGCCAGCAGCTTAAAGTTTTCTGCAGCTAATGAAAAACTGTTTTTT.

The chain combines TRBV19 with TRBJ1-2, with 9 bases lining up with TRBD1. The V gene's germline CDR1 is LNHDA and CDR2 SQIVND (reference sequence). The CDR3 has 15 amino acids. V was clipped by 5 bases and J by 8 bases; unmatched bases: 12. The CDR3 bases are TGTGCCAGTAGTCCTCACAGGGGGCGACGTGAGGGCTACACCTTC. Residues: CASSPHRGRREGYTF.

The gene calls are TRBV18 and TRBJ1-1, with TRBD1 matching over 8 bases. The CDR3 is 15 residues long. The junction had 10 bases not matched to a gene; V was cut back by 3 bases and J by 7 bases. Looked up from germline, CDR1 is KGHSH and CDR2 is LQKENI. The CDR3 sequence is CASSPPNTGTGEAFF. For the CDR3, the DNA is TGTGCCAGCTCACCGCCGAATACCGGGACAGGTGAAGCTTTCTTT.

V is TRBV30 and J is TRBJ1-5, with D maybe TRBD1 (5 bases). Germline-derived CDR1 and CDR2 are GTSNPN and SVGIG (reference sequence). Trimming removed 0 bases from V and 5 bases from J, with 14 bases in between. The CDR3 totals 15 residues. CDR3 sequence: CAWSVGGGPDQPQHF. The CDR3 DNA sequence: TGTGCCTGGAGTGTCGGGGGGGGACCCGATCAGCCCCAGCATTTT.

The V gene is TRBV6-5, the J gene TRBJ1-3, with TRBD1 as a possible D gene (6 bases). From germline, CDR1 is MNHEY and CDR2 SVGAGI. The CDR3 consists of 14 residues. Trimming removed 11 bases at V and 0 bases at J, with 14 bases between. In nucleotides, the CDR3 is TGTGCCGCCTATGCAGGGGACTCTGGAAACACCATATATTTT. Its protein product is CAAYAGDSGNTIYF.

This chain links TRBV28 with TRBJ1-1; D might be TRBD1 (6 bases). The CDR3 runs 15 residues. The V gene lost 6 bases and the J gene lost 0 bases, with 14 bases spanning the gap. Germline V gene data show CDR1 as MDHEN and CDR2 as SYDVKM. The CDR3 DNA follows: TGTGCCAGCAGAACAGGGCCATTCATGAACACTGAAGCTTTCTTT. It specifies CASRTGPFMNTEAFF.

The V call is TRBV5-1, the J call TRBJ2-2; 8 bases line up with TRBD2. There are 16 residues in the CDR3. The V gene's germline CDR1 is SGHRS and CDR2 YFSETQ. V lost 0 bases and J lost 0; bases outside the gene matches: 1. CDR3 sequence: CASSLEAGANTGELFF. CDR3 DNA sequence: TGCGCCAGCAGCTTGGAAGCGGGGGCGAACACCGGGGAGCTGTTTTTT.

The chain combines TRBV12-3 or TRBV12-4 with TRBJ2-1; D gene unclear. Trimming shortened V by 4 bases and J by 2 bases, and 6 bases separated the two germline ends. The CDR3 sequence is 13 residues long. Here the CDR3 reads CASSSTAYNEQFF. As DNA, the CDR3 is TGTGCCAGCAGTTCAACAGCCTACAATGAGCAGTTCTTC.

This clone was seen once. The gene calls are TRBV18 and TRBJ1-5, with D unclear. Trimming removed 2 bases at V and 6 bases at J, with 8 bases between. The CDR3 loop spans 13 amino acids. Per the germline V gene, CDR1 is KGHSH and CDR2 is LQKENI. CDR3 region: CASSPEEVQPQHF. The CDR3 nucleotides read TGTGCCAGCTCACCAGAGGAAGTTCAGCCCCAGCATTTT.

The chain joins TRBV12-3 or TRBV12-4 to TRBJ2-7, with D tentatively TRBD2 (6 bases). CDR3 length: 11 residues. V lost 4 bases, J lost 5 bases, and 6 bases lay in between. CDR3 in DNA: TGTGCCAGCAGTTGGGGGGACGAGCAGTACTTC. The encoded protein is CASSWGDEQYF.